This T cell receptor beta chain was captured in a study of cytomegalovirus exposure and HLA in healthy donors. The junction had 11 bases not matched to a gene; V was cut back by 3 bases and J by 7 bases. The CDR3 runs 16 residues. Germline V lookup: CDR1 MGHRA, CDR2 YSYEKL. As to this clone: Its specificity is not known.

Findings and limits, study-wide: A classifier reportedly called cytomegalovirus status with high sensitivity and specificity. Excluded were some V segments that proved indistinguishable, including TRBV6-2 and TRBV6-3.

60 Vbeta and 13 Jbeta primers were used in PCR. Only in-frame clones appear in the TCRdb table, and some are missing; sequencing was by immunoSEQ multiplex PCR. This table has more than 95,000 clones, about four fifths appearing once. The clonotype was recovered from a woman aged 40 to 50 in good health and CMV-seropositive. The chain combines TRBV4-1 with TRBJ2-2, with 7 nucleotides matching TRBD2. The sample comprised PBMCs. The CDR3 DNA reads TGCGCCAGCAGCCATGGGTACGCGGGAGCGGGCGGGGAGCTGTTTTTT. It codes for CASSHGYAGAGGELFF.